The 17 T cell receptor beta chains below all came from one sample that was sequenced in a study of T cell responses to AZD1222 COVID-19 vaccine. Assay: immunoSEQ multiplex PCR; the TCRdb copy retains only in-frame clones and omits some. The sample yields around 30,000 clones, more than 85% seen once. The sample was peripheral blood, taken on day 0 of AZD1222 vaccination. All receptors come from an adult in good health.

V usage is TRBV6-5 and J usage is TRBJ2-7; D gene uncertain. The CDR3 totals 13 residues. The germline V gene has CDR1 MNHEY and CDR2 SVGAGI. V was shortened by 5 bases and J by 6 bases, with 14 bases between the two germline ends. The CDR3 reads CASSQHYSREQYF. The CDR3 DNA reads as TGTGCCAGCAGTCAACATTACAGTCGCGAGCAGTACTTC.

CDR3 sequence: CASSWGVAGGRETQYF. The CDR3 DNA follows: TGTGCCAGCAGCTGGGGAGTAGCGGGAGGGCGCGAGACCCAGTACTTC. This chain connects TRBV5-6 to TRBJ2-5, with TRBD2 matching 11 bases. This CDR3 comprises 16 residues. Germline V CDR1 and CDR2: SGHDT, YYEEEE. Germline trimming cut 3 bases from V and 5 bases from J; bases unmatched to any gene: 9. Together with reference TRBV5-6 and TRBJ2-5, the CDR3 gives the full variable domain: DAGVTQSPTHLIKTRGQQVTLRCSPKSGHDTVSWYQQALGQGPQFIFQYYEEEERQRGNFPDRFSGHQFPNYSSELNVNALLLGDSALYLCASSWGVAGGRETQYFGPGTRLLVL.

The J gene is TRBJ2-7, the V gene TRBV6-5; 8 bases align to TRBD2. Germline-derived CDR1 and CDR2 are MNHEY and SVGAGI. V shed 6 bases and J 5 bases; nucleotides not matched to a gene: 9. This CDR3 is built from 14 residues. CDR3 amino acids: CASSRRGGIHEQYF. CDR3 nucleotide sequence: TGTGCCAGCAGCCGCCGGGGGGGGATACACGAGCAGTACTTC.

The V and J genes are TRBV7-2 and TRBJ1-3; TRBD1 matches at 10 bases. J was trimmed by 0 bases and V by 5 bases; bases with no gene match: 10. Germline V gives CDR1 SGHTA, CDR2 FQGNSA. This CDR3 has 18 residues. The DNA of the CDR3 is TGTGCCAGCAGCAGAGGACAGGGGGTAACGGTCTCTGGAAACACCATATATTTT. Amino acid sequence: CASSRGQGVTVSGNTIYF.

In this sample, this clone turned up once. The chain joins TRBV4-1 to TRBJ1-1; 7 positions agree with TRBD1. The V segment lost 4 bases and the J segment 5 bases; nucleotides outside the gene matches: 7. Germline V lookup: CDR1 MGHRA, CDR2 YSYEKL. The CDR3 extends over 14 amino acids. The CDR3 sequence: CASSPGDSRTEAFF. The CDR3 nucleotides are TGCGCCAGCAGCCCCGGGGACAGCAGAACTGAAGCTTTCTTT.

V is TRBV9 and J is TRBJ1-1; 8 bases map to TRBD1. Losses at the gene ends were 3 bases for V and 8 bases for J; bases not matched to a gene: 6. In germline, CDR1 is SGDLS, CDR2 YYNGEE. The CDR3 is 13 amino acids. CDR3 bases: TGTGCCAGCAGCGCCTTCGACAGGGGAGAAGCTTTCTTT. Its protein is CASSAFDRGEAFF.

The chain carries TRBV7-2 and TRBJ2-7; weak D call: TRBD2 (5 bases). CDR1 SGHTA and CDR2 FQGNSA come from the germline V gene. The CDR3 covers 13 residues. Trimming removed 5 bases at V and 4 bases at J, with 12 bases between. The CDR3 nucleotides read TGTGCCAGCAGCCCCAGGCGGGCTTACGAGCAGTACTTC. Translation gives CASSPRRAYEQYF.

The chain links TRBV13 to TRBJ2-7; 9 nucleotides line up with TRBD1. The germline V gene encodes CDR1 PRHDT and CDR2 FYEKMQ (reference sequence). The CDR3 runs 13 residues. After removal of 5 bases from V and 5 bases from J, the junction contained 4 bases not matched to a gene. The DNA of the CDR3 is TGTGCCAGCAGCGGGGACAGGGACCACGAGCAGTACTTC. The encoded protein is CASSGDRDHEQYF.

In nucleotides, the CDR3 is TGCGCCAGCAGTGAGTACTCCTCGGAGCAGTACTTC. It is translated as CASSEYSSEQYF. V is TRBV10-1 and J is TRBJ2-7, with D unresolved. The V and J ends lost 1 base and 7 bases respectively, with 8 bases between them. Per the germline V gene, CDR1 is WNHNN and CDR2 is SYGVQD (reference sequence). This CDR3 contains 12 residues.

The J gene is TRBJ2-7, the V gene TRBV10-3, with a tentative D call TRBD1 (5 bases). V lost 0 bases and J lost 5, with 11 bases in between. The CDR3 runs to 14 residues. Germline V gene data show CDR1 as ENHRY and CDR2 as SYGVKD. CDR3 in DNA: TGTGCCATCAGTGAGTCGACAGTTTACGACGAGCAGTACTTC. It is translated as CAISESTVYDEQYF.

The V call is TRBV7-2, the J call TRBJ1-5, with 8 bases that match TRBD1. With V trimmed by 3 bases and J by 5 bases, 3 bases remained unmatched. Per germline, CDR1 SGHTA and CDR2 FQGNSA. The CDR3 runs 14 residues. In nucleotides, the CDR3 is TGTGCCAGCAGCTTTGACAGGGGTTATCAGCCCCAGCATTTT. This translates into CASSFDRGYQPQHF. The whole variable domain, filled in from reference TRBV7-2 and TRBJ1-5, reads GAGVSQSPSNKVTEKGKDVELRCDPISGHTALYWYRQSLGQGLEFLIYFQGNSAPDKSGLPSDRFSAERTGGSVSTLTIQRTQQEDSAVYLCASSFDRGYQPQHFGDGTRLSIL.

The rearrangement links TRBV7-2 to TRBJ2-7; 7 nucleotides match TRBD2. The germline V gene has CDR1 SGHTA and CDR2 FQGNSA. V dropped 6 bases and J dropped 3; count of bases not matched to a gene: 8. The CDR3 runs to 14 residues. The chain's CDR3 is CASRASGAFYEQYF. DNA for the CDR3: TGTGCCAGCAGAGCTAGCGGAGCATTCTACGAGCAGTACTTC.

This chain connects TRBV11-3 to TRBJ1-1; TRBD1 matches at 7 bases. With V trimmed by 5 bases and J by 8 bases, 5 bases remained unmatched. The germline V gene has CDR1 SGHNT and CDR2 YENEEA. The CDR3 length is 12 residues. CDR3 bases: TGTGCCAGCAGCCAGGTAGGGGGCGAAGCTTTCTTT. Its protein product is CASSQVGGEAFF.

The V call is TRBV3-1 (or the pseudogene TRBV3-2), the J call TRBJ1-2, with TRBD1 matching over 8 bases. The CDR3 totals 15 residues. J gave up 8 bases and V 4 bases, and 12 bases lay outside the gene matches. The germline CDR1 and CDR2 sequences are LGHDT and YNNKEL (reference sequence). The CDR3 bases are TGTGCCAGCAGCCTCGGACAGGGACTCGTGAGGGGCTACACCTTC. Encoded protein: CASSLGQGLVRGYTF.

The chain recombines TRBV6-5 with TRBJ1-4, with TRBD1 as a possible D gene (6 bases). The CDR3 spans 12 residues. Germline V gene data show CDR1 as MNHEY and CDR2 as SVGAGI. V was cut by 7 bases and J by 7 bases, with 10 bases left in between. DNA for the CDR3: TGTGCCAGCACCGACAGGACTGAAAAACTGTTTTTT. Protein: CASTDRTEKLFF.

The CDR3 is CASSMPRGTEAFF. The CDR3 DNA is TGTGCCAGTAGTATGCCAAGGGGCACTGAAGCTTTCTTT. The chain is built from TRBV19 and TRBJ1-1; D perhaps matches TRBD1 (5 bases). CDR3 size: 13 residues. Germline lookup yields CDR1 LNHDA and CDR2 SQIVND (reference sequence). V was shortened by 3 bases and J by 4 bases, with 9 bases between the two germline ends.

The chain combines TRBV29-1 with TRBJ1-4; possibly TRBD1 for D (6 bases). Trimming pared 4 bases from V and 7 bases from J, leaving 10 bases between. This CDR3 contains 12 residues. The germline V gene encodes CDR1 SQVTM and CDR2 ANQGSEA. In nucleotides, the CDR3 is TGCAGCGTTGTAGGGGGGAGTGAAAAACTGTTTTTT. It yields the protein CSVVGGSEKLFF.